Each of the 16 T cell receptor beta chains below was sequenced from the same sample in a study of Ad26.COV2.S vaccination and SARS-CoV-2 variants. Treatment described: 15 to 20 received Ad26.COV2.S at low or high dose, single or two shots; five or six received placebo; per-sample allocation not given. Sampling was performed 63 days after the first vaccine or placebo injection. Clones were read by immunoSEQ multiplex PCR, and TCRdb kept only the in-frame ones, dropping some. This sample yields 300,000 to 350,000 clones, of which 75% to 90% are seen a single time; around 5.5% belongs to the top ten. The specimen comprised peripheral blood, sampled in a trial of Ad26.COV2.S vaccine versus placebo. The source of these receptors is a person aged 18-65 years who received the Ad26.COV2.S COVID-19 vaccine or a placebo.

The chain uses TRBV19 and TRBJ2-2; 9 nucleotides agree with TRBD1. CDR1 is LNHDA, CDR2 SQIVND, per germline (reference sequence). J was trimmed by 3 bases and V by 0 bases; bases with no gene match: 5. The CDR3 consists of 17 residues. CDR3 amino acids: CASSIDDRGRYTGELFF. DNA for the CDR3: TGTGCCAGTAGTATAGATGACAGGGGGAGATACACCGGGGAGCTGTTTTTT.

The V gene is TRBV6-2 or TRBV6-3, the J gene TRBJ2-1; D is uncertain. This CDR3 is built from 15 residues. Germline CDR1 is MNHEY and CDR2 is SVGEGT. V was trimmed by 2 bases and J by 5 bases, leaving 13 bases between them. The CDR3 nucleotides are TGTGCCAGCAGTTACCCCTACCTGGCGGACAATGAGCAGTTCTTC. This codes for CASSYPYLADNEQFF.

The CDR3 nucleotides are TGTGCCAGCAGCATCGGGTATAGCAATCAGCCCCAGCATTTT. It translates to CASSIGYSNQPQHF. This chain joins TRBV27 and TRBJ1-5; no definite D call. The CDR3 consists of 14 residues. Germline V gene sequence: CDR1 MNHEY, CDR2 SMNVEV (reference sequence). Trimming shortened V by 6 bases and J by 0 bases, and 9 bases separated the two germline ends.

This chain links TRBV4-2 with TRBJ2-2, with 9 bases matching TRBD2. This CDR3 spans 17 amino acids. J gave up 6 bases and V 4 bases, and 12 bases lay outside the gene matches. Germline values: CDR1 LGHNA, CDR2 YNFKEQ. The CDR3 loop reads CASSPLGAGGKAGELFF. Written as DNA, the CDR3 is TGTGCCAGCAGCCCCCTCGGAGCGGGAGGTAAAGCCGGGGAGCTGTTTTTT.

The CDR3 DNA follows: TGTGCCAGCAGCCTGACTACTACGTCCTTGGATACGCAGTATTTT. Translation: CASSLTTTSLDTQYF. This chain joins TRBV7-2 and TRBJ2-3, with D possibly TRBD2 on 5 matching bases. Germline CDR1 and CDR2: SGHTA and FQGNSA. The V end was cut by 5 bases, the J end by 6 bases, with 18 bases between. The CDR3 contains 15 residues.

The CDR3 sequence is CATSGSQGKTEAFF. As DNA, the CDR3 is TGTGCCACCAGCGGTTCGCAGGGAAAAACTGAAGCTTTCTTT. This chain links TRBV15 with TRBJ1-1; D may be TRBD1 (5 bases). CDR1 and CDR2 (germline): LNHNV, YYDKDF (reference sequence). V gave up 5 bases and J gave up 5 bases, with 15 bases separating them. The CDR3 contains 14 residues.

This chain joins TRBV19 and TRBJ1-1; the match to TRBD1 covers 7 bases. J was trimmed by 1 base and V by 7 bases; bases with no gene match: 6. Germline V gene sequence: CDR1 LNHDA, CDR2 SQIVND (reference sequence). The CDR3 sequence is 14 residues long. The chain's CDR3 is CASTTRTGNTEAFF. In nucleotides, the CDR3 is TGTGCCAGTACCACCCGGACAGGGAACACTGAAGCTTTCTTT.

V usage is TRBV6-5 and J usage is TRBJ2-7, with TRBD2 identical over 8 bases. The junction had 11 bases not matched to a gene; V was cut back by 6 bases and J by 4 bases. The CDR3 loop spans 15 amino acids. Germline V CDR1 and CDR2: MNHEY, SVGAGI. CDR3 DNA: TGTGCCAGCAGATATACGGGGGGGTTGCGGTACGAGCAGTACTTC. Its translation: CASRYTGGLRYEQYF.

The gene calls are TRBV14 and TRBJ1-3, with no clear D. V was trimmed by 0 bases and J by 7 bases, leaving 19 bases between them. This CDR3 contains 17 residues. From germline, CDR1 is SGHDN and CDR2 FVKESK. CDR3 DNA sequence: TGTGCCAGCAGCCAAGATGAAAAGGGAGTCTCTTTTAACACCATATATTTT. It specifies CASSQDEKGVSFNTIYF.

The gene calls are TRBV28 and TRBJ1-5; tentative D call: TRBD1 (5 bases). Trimming took 1 base from V and 6 from J, leaving 13 bases between them. Germline lookup yields CDR1 MDHEN and CDR2 SYDVKM. The CDR3 runs 15 residues. The CDR3 DNA is TGTGCCAGCAGTTTATTCCCCCGGCAGGGTCAGCCCCAGCATTTT. It specifies CASSLFPRQGQPQHF.

J is TRBJ1-1 and V is TRBV19, with 8 bases matching TRBD1. Germline loops: CDR1 LNHDA, CDR2 SQIVND (reference sequence). V shed 5 bases and J 4 bases; nucleotides not matched to a gene: 6. The CDR3 is 14 amino acids. CDR3 sequence: CASSQRQGTTEAFF. DNA for the CDR3: TGTGCCAGTAGTCAACGACAGGGGACCACTGAAGCTTTCTTT.

This chain links TRBV3-1 (or the pseudogene TRBV3-2) with TRBJ2-1, with 8 bases lining up with TRBD2. Germline CDR1 is LGHDT and CDR2 is YNNKEL (reference sequence). V shed 3 bases and J 6 bases; nucleotides not matched to a gene: 1. The CDR3 totals 13 residues. DNA for the CDR3: TGTGCCAGCAGCCAGCTAGCGGGCAATGAGCAGTTCTTC. Translated: CASSQLAGNEQFF.

In regard to this clone: At the DNA level, this CDR3 is encoded by other sequences in the same sample as well. The chain couples TRBV14 to TRBJ2-5; no firm D call. Germline CDR1 is SGHDN and CDR2 is FVKESK. This CDR3 contains 12 residues. Trimming left V 2 bases short and J 4 bases short, with 5 bases between. DNA of the CDR3: TGTGCCAGCAGCCAATTCGGAGAGACCCAGTACTTC. Its translation is CASSQFGETQYF.

The rearrangement links TRBV6-2 or TRBV6-3 to TRBJ2-7, with D tentatively TRBD2 (5 bases). This CDR3 is built from 12 residues. V lost 3 bases to trimming and J lost 7 bases, with 10 bases between them. The V gene's germline CDR1 is MNHEY and CDR2 SVGEGT. CDR3 region: CASSYDQREQYF. The CDR3 DNA is TGTGCCAGCAGTTATGACCAGCGGGAGCAGTACTTC.

The chain combines TRBV4-3 with TRBJ2-2; 9 positions agree with TRBD1. Germline lookup yields CDR1 LGHNA and CDR2 YSLEER. CDR3 length equals 18 residues. J was trimmed by 4 bases and V by 1 base; bases with no gene match: 10. CDR3 sequence reads: CASSQARLGQGPTGELFF. The CDR3 nucleotides are TGCGCCAGCAGCCAAGCTCGATTGGGACAGGGCCCCACCGGGGAGCTGTTTTTT.

The gene calls are TRBV7-2 and TRBJ1-1; no reliable D call. Trimming removed 5 bases at V and 2 bases at J, with 9 bases between. Germline V gene lookup returns CDR1 SGHTA and CDR2 FQGNSA. This CDR3 has 13 amino acids. In nucleotides, the CDR3 is TGTGCCAGCAGCCGGGTCTCCAACACTGAAGCTTTCTTT. Translation gives CASSRVSNTEAFF. Variable domain in full (rest from reference TRBV7-2 and TRBJ1-1): GAGVSQSPSNKVTEKGKDVELRCDPISGHTALYWYRQSLGQGLEFLIYFQGNSAPDKSGLPSDRFSAERTGGSVSTLTIQRTQQEDSAVYLCASSRVSNTEAFFGQGTRLTVV.